This T cell receptor beta chain is from a study of T cell responses to AZD1222 COVID-19 vaccine. Method: immunoSEQ multiplex PCR; TCRdb's copy keeps in-frame clones and lacks some. Of over 150,000 clones listed, about 86% were seen once; the top ten hold around 10%. Points from the study as a whole: Close to half of spike-specific TCRs reportedly recognize unmutated variant regions. Distributed over spike, vaccine-associated CD4 TCRs predominated at 160-218 and 743-854. When two AZD1222 doses had been given, Spike-specific TCR breadth and depth rose.

V trimming: 4 bases; J trimming: 0 bases; junction bases outside the gene matches: 2. This CDR3 has 14 amino acids. Germline V gene lookup returns CDR1 MNHEY and CDR2 SMNVEV (reference sequence). Samples with a second dose at about 4 or about 12 weeks were pooled together. In this sample, this clone turned up a few times. The antigen is not known. This sequence was found in an adult who received the AZD1222 COVID-19 vaccine. The gene calls are TRBV27 and TRBJ1-1, with 7 bases fitting TRBD1. The sample in question was peripheral blood, obtained 28 days after the second AZD1222 dose. CDR3 region: CASSWDSMNTEAFF. Written as DNA, the CDR3 is TGTGCCAGCAGTTGGGACAGCATGAACACTGAAGCTTTCTTT.